This TCR beta chain was recovered during a study of T cells after yellow fever vaccination (dated by TCRdb to about 2019). Regarding the complete study: Libraries from fractions with low cell numbers were prepared with the SMART-Seq v4 Ultra Low Input RNA kit. The cohort comprised two healthy male donors, one aged 18 to 30 and one aged 30 to 40 years. Blood was drawn at multiple timepoints before and after primary and secondary immunization, with bulk PBMC replicates and cell subsets isolated. To follow T-cell clones before and after both primary and booster YFV17D yellow fever vaccination, bulk TCR alpha and beta repertoires underwent longitudinal sequencing.

This clonotype has just a few counts. Its antigen is still unknown. Within one base of it there is no much larger clone, and no base qualities were kept. Results and caveats for the whole study, not just this receptor: Computational filtering was required because FACS-sorted repertoires could contain abundant contaminating clonotypes from the bulk population. Most clones expanded after primary vaccination were re-detected after the booster (almost 98% of CD4 and around 88% of CD8), suggesting broad memory maintenance. A small share of clonotypes was detected in both CD4 and CD8 compartments, with the overlap likely arising from convergent recombination. Because only a couple of donors were included in the study, the extent to which the findings can be generalized is limited. Compared with the primary T-cell response, the secondary T-cell response was faster but weaker, reaching its peak on day 5 rather than on day 15.

TCR cDNA was synthesized by 5'RACE template switching, through which a universal primer site and unique molecular identifiers were introduced. Priming of cDNA synthesis was performed from both the TCR alpha and TCR beta constant segments. Library amplification used two PCR steps, and the second PCR step added sample barcodes and sequencing adapters. Sequencing of libraries was done on Illumina HiSeq 2500 (2x100 bp) or NovaSeq (2x150 bp). The published analysis was carried out like this. MIGEC handled demultiplexing of reads and collapsing into UMI consensus sequences, while MiXCR performed V(D)J alignment. Vaccine-responding clonotypes were identified with edgeR using replicate PBMC samples, with FDR below 0.01 and a log2 fold change above 5 up to day 15 being required. Each bulk clonotype received a CD4 or CD8 identity based on whether the sequenced CD4 or CD8 repertoire contained that clonotype at higher abundance. The public reads were run again by TCRdb, first through fastp at Q25 and then through MiXCR, and only productive beta chains were kept. One record per CDR3 amino acid sequence lists the most common genes and DNA. These V and J calls rely on TCRdb rather than the paper's analysis. This sample comprises 450,000 to 550,000 distinct CDR3 sequences, 20% to 25% of them detected only once. The leading ten clones occupy 15% to 20% of the sample.

From the cysteine through the phenylalanine, the CDR3 covers 16 amino acids. Just the 48-base CDR3 DNA is kept, in frame starting at base 1. Via the germline V gene, CDR1 is SGHRS and CDR2 YFSETQ. Trimming accounts for 1 base at V and 2 bases at J, while the number of junction bases matched to no gene is 6. Read against the paper, the sample's treatment or condition label means: live attenuated yellow fever vaccine strain. At each blood-draw timepoint, two biological replicates of bulk PBMCs were collected. PBMCs were isolated from peripheral blood using a standard Ficoll-Paque protocol. TriZol was used to extract RNA from bulk PBMCs, CD4 and CD8 fractions, and dextramer-positive and dextramer-negative fractions.

The receptor comes from a man between 18 and 35 years old who received the YFV17D yellow fever vaccine. The sample consisted of PBMCs, taken 21 days after the first yellow fever vaccination. The V and J genes are TRBV5-1 and TRBJ2-3, with 8 central nucleotides matching TRBD2. The sequenced DNA: TGCGCCAGCAGCTTGCAGACGGGGGGGGCCACAGATACGCAGTATTTT. The resulting protein is CASSLQTGGATDTQYF.